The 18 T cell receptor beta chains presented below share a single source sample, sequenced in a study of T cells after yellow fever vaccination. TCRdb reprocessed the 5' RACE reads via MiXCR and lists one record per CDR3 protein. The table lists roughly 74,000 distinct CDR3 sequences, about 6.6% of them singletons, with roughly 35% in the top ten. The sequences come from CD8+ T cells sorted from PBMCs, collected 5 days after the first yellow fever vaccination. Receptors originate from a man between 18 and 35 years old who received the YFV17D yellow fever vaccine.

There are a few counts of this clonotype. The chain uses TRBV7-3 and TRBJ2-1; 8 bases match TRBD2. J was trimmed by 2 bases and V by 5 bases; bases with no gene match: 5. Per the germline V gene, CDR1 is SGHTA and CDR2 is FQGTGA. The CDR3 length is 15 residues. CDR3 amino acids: CASSHRGGPYNEQFF. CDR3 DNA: TGTGCCAGCAGCCACCGGGGGGGCCCCTACAATGAGCAGTTCTTC.

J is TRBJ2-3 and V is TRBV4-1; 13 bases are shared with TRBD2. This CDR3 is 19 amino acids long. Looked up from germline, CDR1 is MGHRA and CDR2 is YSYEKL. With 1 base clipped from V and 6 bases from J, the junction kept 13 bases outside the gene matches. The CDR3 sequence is CASSQGRTSGGAIWDTQYF. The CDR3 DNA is TGCGCCAGCAGCCAAGGCCGCACTAGCGGGGGGGCCATTTGGGATACGCAGTATTTT.

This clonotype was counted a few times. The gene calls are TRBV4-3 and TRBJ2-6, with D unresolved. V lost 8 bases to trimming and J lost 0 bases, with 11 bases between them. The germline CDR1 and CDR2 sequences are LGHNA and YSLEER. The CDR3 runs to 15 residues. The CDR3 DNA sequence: TGCGCCAGCTGCTCCTTTTACTCTGGGGCCAACGTCCTGACTTTC. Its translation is CASCSFYSGANVLTF.

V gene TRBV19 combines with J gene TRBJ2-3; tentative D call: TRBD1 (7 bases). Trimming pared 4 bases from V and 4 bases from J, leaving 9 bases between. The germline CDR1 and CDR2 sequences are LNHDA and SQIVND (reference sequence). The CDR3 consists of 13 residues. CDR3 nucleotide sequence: TGTGCCAGTAGTAGGAGGGGGCCAGATACGCAGTATTTT. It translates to CASSRRGPDTQYF.

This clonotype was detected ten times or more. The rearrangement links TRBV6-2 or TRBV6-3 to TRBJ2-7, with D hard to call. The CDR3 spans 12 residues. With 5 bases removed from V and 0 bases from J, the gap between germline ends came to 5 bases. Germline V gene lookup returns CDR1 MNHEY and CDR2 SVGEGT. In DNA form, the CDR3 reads TGTGCCAGCAGTCTCGGCTCCTACGAGCAGTACGTC. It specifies CASSLGSYEQYV.

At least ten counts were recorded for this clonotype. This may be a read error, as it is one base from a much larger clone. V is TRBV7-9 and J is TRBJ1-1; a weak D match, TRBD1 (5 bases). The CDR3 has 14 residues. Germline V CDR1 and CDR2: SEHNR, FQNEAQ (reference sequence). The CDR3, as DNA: TGTGCCAGCAGCTCGAAACAGGAATTCACTGAAGCTTTATTT. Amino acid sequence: CASSSKQEFTEALF. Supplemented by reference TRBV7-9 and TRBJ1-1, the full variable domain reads DTGVSQNPRHKITKRGQNVTFRCDPISEHNRLYWYRQTLGQGPEFLTYFQNEAQLEKSRLLSDRFSAERPKGSFSTLEIQRTEQGDSAMYLCASSSKQEFTEALFGQGTRLTVV.

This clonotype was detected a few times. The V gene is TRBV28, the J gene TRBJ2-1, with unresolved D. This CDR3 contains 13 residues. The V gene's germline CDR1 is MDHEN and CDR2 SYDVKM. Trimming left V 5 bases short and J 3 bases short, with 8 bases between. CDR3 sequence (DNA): TGTGCCAGCAGTCCCTACAACTACAATGAGCAGTTCTTC. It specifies CASSPYNYNEQFF.

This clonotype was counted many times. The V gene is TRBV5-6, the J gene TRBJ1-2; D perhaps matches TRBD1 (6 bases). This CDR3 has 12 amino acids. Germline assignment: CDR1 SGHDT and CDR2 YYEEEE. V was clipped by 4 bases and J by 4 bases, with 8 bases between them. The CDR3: CASSPDSYGYTF. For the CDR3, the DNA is TGTGCCAGCAGCCCGGACAGCTATGGCTACACCTTC.

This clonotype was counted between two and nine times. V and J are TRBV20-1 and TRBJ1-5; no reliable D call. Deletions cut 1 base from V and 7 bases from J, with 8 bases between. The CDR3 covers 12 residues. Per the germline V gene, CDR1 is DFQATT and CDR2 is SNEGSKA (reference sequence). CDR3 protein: CSARVSGQPQHF. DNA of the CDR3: TGCAGTGCTAGAGTCTCCGGGCAGCCCCAGCATTTT.

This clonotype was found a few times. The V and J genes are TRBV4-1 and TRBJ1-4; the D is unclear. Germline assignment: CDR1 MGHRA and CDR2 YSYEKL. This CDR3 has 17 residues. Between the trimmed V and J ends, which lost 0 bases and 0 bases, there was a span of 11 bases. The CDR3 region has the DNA TGCGCCAGCAGCCAAGATTGGGCAGGTGCAACTAATGAAAAACTGTTTTTT. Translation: CASSQDWAGATNEKLFF.

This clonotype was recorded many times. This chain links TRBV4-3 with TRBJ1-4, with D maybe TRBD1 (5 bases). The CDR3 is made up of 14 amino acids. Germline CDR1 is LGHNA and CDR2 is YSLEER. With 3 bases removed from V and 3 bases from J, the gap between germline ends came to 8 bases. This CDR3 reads CASSHDSPNEKLFF. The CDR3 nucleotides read TGCGCCAGCAGCCATGACAGCCCTAATGAAAAACTGTTTTTT.

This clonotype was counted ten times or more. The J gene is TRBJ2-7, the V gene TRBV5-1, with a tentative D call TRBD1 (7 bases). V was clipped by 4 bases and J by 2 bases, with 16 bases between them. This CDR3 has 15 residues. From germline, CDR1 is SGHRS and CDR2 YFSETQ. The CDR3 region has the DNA TGCGCCAGCAGCCCCATTTCAGGGGGGACCTACGAGCAGTACTTC. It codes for CASSPISGGTYEQYF.

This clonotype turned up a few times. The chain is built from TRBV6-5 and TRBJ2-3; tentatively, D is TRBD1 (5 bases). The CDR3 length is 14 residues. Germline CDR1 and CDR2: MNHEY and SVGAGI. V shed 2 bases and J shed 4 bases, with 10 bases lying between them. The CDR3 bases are TGTGCCAGCAGTTACGGTTTAGGGGCAGATACGCAGTATTTT. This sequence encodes CASSYGLGADTQYF.

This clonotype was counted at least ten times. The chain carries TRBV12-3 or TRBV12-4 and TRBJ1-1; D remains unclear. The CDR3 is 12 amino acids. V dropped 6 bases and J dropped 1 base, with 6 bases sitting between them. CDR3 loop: CASRVGNTEAFF. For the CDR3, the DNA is TGTGCCAGCAGGGTGGGGAACACTGAAGCTTTCTTT.

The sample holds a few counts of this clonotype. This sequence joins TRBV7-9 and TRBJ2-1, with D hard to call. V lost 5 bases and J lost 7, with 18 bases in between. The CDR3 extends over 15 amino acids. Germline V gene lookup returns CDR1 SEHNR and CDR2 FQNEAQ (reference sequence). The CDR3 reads CASSPQLGKYNEQFF. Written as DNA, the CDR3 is TGTGCCAGCAGCCCACAGTTAGGGAAATATAATGAGCAGTTCTTC.

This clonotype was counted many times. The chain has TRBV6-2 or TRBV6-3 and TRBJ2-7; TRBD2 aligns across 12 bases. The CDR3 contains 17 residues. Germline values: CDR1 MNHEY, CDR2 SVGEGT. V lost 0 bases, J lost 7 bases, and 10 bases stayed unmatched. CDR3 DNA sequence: TGTGCCAGCAGTTACTCGTTTGGACTAGCGGGACGGTCAGAGCAGTACTTC. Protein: CASSYSFGLAGRSEQYF.

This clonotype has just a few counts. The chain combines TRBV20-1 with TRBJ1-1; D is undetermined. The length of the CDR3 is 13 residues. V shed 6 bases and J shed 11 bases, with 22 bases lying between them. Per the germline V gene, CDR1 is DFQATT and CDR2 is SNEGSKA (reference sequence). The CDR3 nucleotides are TGCAGTGCCCCCCAGGACGCCAGACACGATGCTTTCTTT. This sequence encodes CSAPQDARHDAFF.

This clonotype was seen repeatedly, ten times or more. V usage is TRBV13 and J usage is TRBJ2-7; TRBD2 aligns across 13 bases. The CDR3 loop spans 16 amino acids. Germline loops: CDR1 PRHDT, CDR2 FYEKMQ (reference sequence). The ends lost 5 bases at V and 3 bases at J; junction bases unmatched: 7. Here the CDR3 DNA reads TGTGCCAGCAGCCCAACTAGCGGGGGGGCCTTCTACGAGCAGTACTTC. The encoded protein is CASSPTSGGAFYEQYF.